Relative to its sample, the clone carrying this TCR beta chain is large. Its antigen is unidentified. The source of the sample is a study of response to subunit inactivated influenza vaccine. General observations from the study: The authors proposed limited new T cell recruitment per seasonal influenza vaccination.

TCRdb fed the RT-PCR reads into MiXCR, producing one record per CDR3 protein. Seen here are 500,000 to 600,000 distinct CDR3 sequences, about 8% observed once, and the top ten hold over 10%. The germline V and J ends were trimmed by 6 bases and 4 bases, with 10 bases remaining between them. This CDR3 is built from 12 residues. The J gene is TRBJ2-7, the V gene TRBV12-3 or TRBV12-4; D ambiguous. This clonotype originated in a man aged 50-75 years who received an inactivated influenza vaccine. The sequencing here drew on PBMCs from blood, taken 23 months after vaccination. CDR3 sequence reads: CASSSQIYEQYF. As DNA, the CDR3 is TGTGCCAGCAGCTCACAGATATACGAGCAGTACTTC.